A single sample gave rise to the 17 T cell receptor beta chains below, sequenced in a study of identifying expanded T cells in peripheral blood. Generated by immunoSEQ multiplex PCR, the TCRdb table keeps only in-frame clones and is missing some. The data show fewer than 65,000 clones, 87% seen once. Sequences were obtained from blood. The receptors stem from a person aged 18 to 69 in good health.

The chain carries TRBV4-2 and TRBJ2-7; a weak D match, TRBD1 (6 bases). The CDR3 has 14 residues. Germline V CDR1 and CDR2: LGHNA, YNFKEQ. Trimming pared 5 bases from V and 6 bases from J, leaving 17 bases between. In nucleotides, the CDR3 is TGTGCCAGCAGCTCTACAGGGAAGAGTCGCGAGCAGTACTTC. Its translation is CASSSTGKSREQYF.

J is TRBJ1-2 and V is TRBV29-1, with TRBD1 matching over 11 bases. This CDR3 contains 13 residues. CDR1 SQVTM and CDR2 ANQGSEA come from the germline V gene. The ends lost 4 bases at V and 7 bases at J; junction bases unmatched: 5. The DNA of the CDR3 is TGCAGCGTTGCCCTGGACAGGGGGCCTGGCTACACCTTC. Its translation is CSVALDRGPGYTF.

V gene TRBV6-5 combines with J gene TRBJ2-2; possible D gene TRBD2, 6 bases. The germline V gene has CDR1 MNHEY and CDR2 SVGAGI. This CDR3 is 13 amino acids long. The V gene lost 6 bases and the J gene lost 5 bases, with 10 bases spanning the gap. The DNA of the CDR3 is TGTGCCAGCAGACACGGAGGGACCGGGGAGCTGTTTTTT. Encoded protein: CASRHGGTGELFF.

J is TRBJ2-7 and V is TRBV19, with 10 positions matching TRBD2. This CDR3 has 14 amino acids. The trim removed 7 bases at V and 1 base at J, leaving 4 bases unmatched. The V gene's germline CDR1 is LNHDA and CDR2 SQIVND (reference sequence). The CDR3 region is CASTSAGGSYEQYF. CDR3 in DNA: TGTGCCAGTACCTCAGCGGGAGGGTCCTACGAGCAGTACTTC.

Here the CDR3 reads CASSYGTAGVGYTF. CDR3 DNA: TGTGCCAGCAGCTACGGGACAGCTGGGGTTGGCTACACCTTC. This rearrangement joins TRBV11-2 to TRBJ1-2; TRBD1 matches at 7 bases. Germline loops: CDR1 SGHAT, CDR2 FQNNGV. This CDR3 has 14 amino acids. V shed 4 bases and J 7 bases; nucleotides not matched to a gene: 9. Drawing the rest from reference TRBV11-2 and TRBJ1-2, the complete variable domain is EAGVAQSPRYKIIEKRQSVAFWCNPISGHATLYWYQQILGQGPKLLIQFQNNGVVDDSQLPKDRFSAERLKGVDSTLKIQPAKLEDSAVYLCASSYGTAGVGYTFGSGTRLTVV.

The V and J genes are TRBV19 and TRBJ2-3; D is ambiguous. Germline CDR1 LNHDA, CDR2 SQIVND (reference sequence). The CDR3 is made up of 15 amino acids. V was clipped by 4 bases and J by 0 bases, with 11 bases between them. CDR3 sequence reads: CASSSGRLSTDTQYF. CDR3 bases: TGTGCCAGTAGTAGCGGACGGCTTAGCACAGATACGCAGTATTTT.

The chain carries TRBV6-1 and TRBJ2-7; no firm D call. CDR3 length: 10 amino acids. CDR1 and CDR2 from the germline V gene are MNHNS and SASEGT. V lost 8 bases and J 3 bases, leaving 5 bases between the germline ends. The CDR3 DNA reads TGTGCCAGCGCCATCTACGAGCAGTACTTC. Encoded protein: CASAIYEQYF.

This clone was found once. V gene TRBV9 combines with J gene TRBJ2-5; D may be TRBD1 or TRBD2 (6 bases each). Germline assignment: CDR1 SGDLS and CDR2 YYNGEE. Trimming took 4 bases from V and 5 from J, leaving 18 bases between them. The CDR3 is 15 amino acids. The CDR3 is CASSRGPEGGETQYF. DNA for the CDR3: TGTGCCAGCAGCCGGGGGCCCGAAGGTGGGGAGACCCAGTACTTC.

The V and J genes are TRBV6-5 and TRBJ2-2, with D perhaps matching TRBD1 (5 bases). The CDR3 loop spans 16 amino acids. Germline CDR1 is MNHEY and CDR2 is SVGAGI. Trimming took off 0 bases at V and 1 base at J, with 9 bases between the two ends. The chain's CDR3 is CASSYSQGLNTGELFF. The CDR3 DNA reads as TGTGCCAGCAGTTACTCCCAGGGCCTGAACACCGGGGAGCTGTTTTTT.

The V and J genes are TRBV6-1 and TRBJ2-1, with TRBD2 matching over 7 bases. There are 16 residues in the CDR3. Germline V gene sequence: CDR1 MNHNS, CDR2 SASEGT. Trimming cost V 2 bases and J 1 base; bases outside gene matches: 5. CDR3 sequence reads: CASSEWGGGSYNEQFF. Here the CDR3 DNA reads TGTGCCAGCAGTGAATGGGGGGGTGGGTCCTACAATGAGCAGTTCTTC.

The J gene is TRBJ2-2, the V gene TRBV30; no clear D gene. V was trimmed by 3 bases and J by 1 base, leaving 9 bases between them. Germline V gene lookup returns CDR1 GTSNPN and CDR2 SVGIG (reference sequence). This CDR3 spans 14 amino acids. CDR3 nucleotides: TGTGCCTGGAGATATCCAGTGAACACCGGGGAGCTGTTTTTT. It yields the protein CAWRYPVNTGELFF.

This rearrangement joins TRBV11-2 to TRBJ2-5; 7 nucleotides line up with TRBD1. The trim removed 0 bases at V and 1 base at J, leaving 2 bases unmatched. The germline gives CDR1 SGHAT, CDR2 FQNNGV. There are 15 residues in the CDR3. The CDR3 nucleotides are TGTGCCAGCAGCTTAGATAGACAGGGCCAAGAGACCCAGTACTTC. Translation: CASSLDRQGQETQYF.

The chain recombines TRBV28 with TRBJ1-3; D is uncertain. Per the germline V gene, CDR1 is MDHEN and CDR2 is SYDVKM. Deletions cut 5 bases from V and 3 bases from J, with 11 bases between. This CDR3 has 14 residues. CDR3 residues: CASSPQGSGNTIYF. The CDR3 region has the DNA TGTGCCAGCAGTCCCCAAGGGAGTGGAAACACCATATATTTT.

This chain joins TRBV30 and TRBJ1-4, with 12 bases aligning to TRBD1. This CDR3 contains 14 residues. CDR1 GTSNPN and CDR2 SVGIG come from the germline V gene (reference sequence). J was trimmed by 7 bases and V by 5 bases; bases with no gene match: 5. The CDR3 loop reads CAWAGTGGSEKLFF. CDR3 nucleotides: TGTGCCTGGGCCGGGACAGGGGGCAGTGAAAAACTGTTTTTT.

The CDR3 nucleotides read TGCGCCAGCAGCTTGGGACTAGCGGGGTCCTACAATGAGCAGTTCTTC. Protein product: CASSLGLAGSYNEQFF. This chain uses TRBV5-1 with TRBJ2-1; 11 bases line up with TRBD2. The CDR3 loop spans 16 amino acids. Germline assignment: CDR1 SGHRS and CDR2 YFSETQ. J lost 1 base, V lost 0 bases, and 0 bases had no gene match.

CDR3 sequence reads: CASSDSGVITDTQYF. The CDR3 region has the DNA TGTGCCAGCAGTGACTCGGGGGTAATCACAGATACGCAGTATTTT. The rearrangement uses TRBV6-4 and TRBJ2-3; TRBD1 or TRBD2 may be the D gene (5 bases each). Trimming took 0 bases from V and 2 from J, leaving 9 bases between them. CDR3 length: 15 amino acids. The germline V gene has CDR1 MRHNA and CDR2 SNTAGT.

The rearrangement uses TRBV7-2 and TRBJ2-3; tentative D call: TRBD1 (5 bases). V gave up 3 bases and J gave up 4 bases, with 11 bases separating them. CDR3 length: 14 residues. Germline loops: CDR1 SGHTA, CDR2 FQGNSA. The CDR3 here is CASSFRQGADTQYF. The CDR3 region has the DNA TGTGCCAGCAGCTTTAGGCAGGGCGCAGATACGCAGTATTTT.